This entry lists 10 T cell receptor beta chains sequenced from one sample in a study of blood T cell repertoires in COVID-19. Produced via immunoSEQ multiplex PCR; TCRdb's table is partial and in-frame only. The sample has about 530,000 clones, 85% to 90% seen once. The source material was peripheral blood. The receptors come from a woman aged 50 to 60 with COVID-19, enrolled during active disease.

The rearrangement links TRBV5-1 to TRBJ1-1; D call uncertain. CDR3 length: 14 amino acids. Germline V gene sequence: CDR1 SGHRS, CDR2 YFSETQ. Trimming removed 7 bases from V and 3 bases from J, with 16 bases in between. CDR3 region: CASGLAGLDTEAFF. The CDR3 DNA reads as TGCGCCAGCGGTCTGGCAGGTTTGGACACTGAAGCTTTCTTT.

This chain joins TRBV28 and TRBJ1-2; 7 bases match TRBD1. The CDR3 is 15 amino acids. V was pared by 3 bases and J by 5 bases, with 9 bases of the junction left unmatched. Germline V gene sequence: CDR1 MDHEN, CDR2 SYDVKM. The CDR3 is CASSLSGGPQYGYTF. The CDR3 nucleotides are TGTGCCAGCAGTTTGTCAGGGGGGCCTCAGTATGGCTACACCTTC.

The chain joins TRBV2 to TRBJ1-5; TRBD1 aligns across 7 bases. V dropped 3 bases and J dropped 4; count of bases not matched to a gene: 6. The CDR3 loop spans 15 amino acids. Germline V gives CDR1 SNHLY, CDR2 FYNNEI. The CDR3 sequence: CASSDPGQINQPQHF. The CDR3 nucleotides are TGTGCCAGCAGTGACCCGGGACAGATAAATCAGCCCCAGCATTTT.

The rearrangement joins TRBV25-1 to TRBJ1-2, with 9 bases aligning to TRBD1. Looked up from germline, CDR1 is MGHDK and CDR2 is SYGVNS. The CDR3 has 15 amino acids. Trimming cost V 1 base and J 4 bases; bases outside gene matches: 4. The CDR3, as DNA: TGTGCCAGCAGTGAATTAGGACAGGGGTTCTATGGCTACACCTTC. It translates to CASSELGQGFYGYTF.

V gene TRBV12-5 combines with J gene TRBJ1-1; 8 bases agree with TRBD1. The CDR3 extends over 15 amino acids. Germline V gene sequence: CDR1 LGHNT, CDR2 FRNRAP. V shed 6 bases and J 0 bases; nucleotides not matched to a gene: 6. CDR3 bases: TGTGCTAGTGGCCCCGGACAGGGAATGAACACTGAAGCTTTCTTT. It codes for CASGPGQGMNTEAFF.

V and J are TRBV19 and TRBJ1-2; D is possibly TRBD1 (5 bases). From germline, CDR1 is LNHDA and CDR2 SQIVND (reference sequence). This CDR3 is built from 14 residues. Trimming left V 5 bases short and J 8 bases short, with 18 bases between. This CDR3 is CASSPISGEYGYTF. CDR3 in DNA: TGTGCCAGTAGTCCCATCTCGGGGGAGTACGGCTACACCTTC.

This chain joins TRBV5-4 and TRBJ1-2; 10 nucleotides match TRBD1. Losses at the gene ends were 4 bases for V and 8 bases for J; bases not matched to a gene: 11. CDR1 is SGHNT, CDR2 YYREEE, per germline (reference sequence). The CDR3 sequence is 15 residues long. The CDR3 DNA follows: TGTGCCAGCAGCCTACCCCGGGACAGGGGAAGGGGCTACACCTTC. It codes for CASSLPRDRGRGYTF.

The chain uses TRBV15 and TRBJ1-3, with D perhaps TRBD1 (5 bases). The germline V gene has CDR1 LNHNV and CDR2 YYDKDF (reference sequence). V was trimmed by 4 bases and J by 3 bases, leaving 10 bases between them. This CDR3 has 14 residues. This CDR3 reads CATSIPGLGNTIYF. CDR3 bases: TGTGCCACCAGCATCCCGGGACTTGGAAACACCATATATTTT.

The V gene is TRBV3-1 (or the pseudogene TRBV3-2), the J gene TRBJ1-1; 7 bases match TRBD1. The CDR3 has 14 amino acids. Germline CDR1 and CDR2: LGHDT and YNNKEL (reference sequence). With 7 bases clipped from V and 4 bases from J, the junction kept 9 bases outside the gene matches. CDR3 nucleotide sequence: TGTGCCAGCAACAACAGGGGAGAAGGCACTGAAGCTTTCTTT. This gives the protein CASNNRGEGTEAFF.

V gene TRBV7-9 combines with J gene TRBJ2-2; maybe TRBD1 (6 bases). With 3 bases removed from V and 4 bases from J, the gap between germline ends came to 12 bases. CDR1 and CDR2 from the germline V gene are SEHNR and FQNEAQ (reference sequence). The CDR3 runs 15 residues. The CDR3 coding sequence is TGTGCCAGCAGCTTGGGTCAGGGGCCCACCGGGGAGCTGTTTTTT. Translation: CASSLGQGPTGELFF.